This TCR beta chain was sequenced during a study of OX40 agonist ivuxolimab in advanced cancers. Study at large: Across the patients, intravenous ivuxolimab was delivered every 2 weeks at 0.01 to 10 mg/kg. Prior therapy, whether anti-PD-1, anti-PD-L1 or anti-CTLA-4, was allowed, and about 39% had some. Study results and caveats: CD8+ T cells averaged more expanded clones than CD4+. At doses 0.1 to 3.0 mg/kg, CD4+ and CD8+ clones expanded.

This clone has only a few counts. Its antigen is as yet unknown. Per germline, CDR1 MDHEN and CDR2 SYDVKM. This CDR3 spans 14 amino acids. Trimming took 4 bases from V and 6 from J, leaving 13 bases between them. The data were produced by immunoSEQ multiplex PCR, yet TCRdb's version contains in-frame clones alone and is incomplete. The table lists some 65,000 clones, about 90% of them singletons, with around 2.7% in the top ten. The receptor comes from an adult with an advanced solid tumor such as melanoma, head and neck, liver or kidney cancer. The sequencing used CD4+ or CD8+ T cells sorted from blood, collected in a trial of the OX40 agonist ivuxolimab. J is TRBJ1-5 and V is TRBV28; tentatively, D is TRBD1 (6 bases). The CDR3 coding sequence is TGTGCCAGCAGTTACAGGGAGGGGAGTCAGCCCCAGCATTTT. Protein sequence: CASSYREGSQPQHF. The entire variable domain, with the rest obtained from reference TRBV28 and TRBJ1-5, is as follows: DVKVTQSSRYLVKRTGEKVFLECVQDMDHENMFWYRQDPGLGLRLIYFSYDVKMKEKGDIPEGYSVSREKKERFSLILESASTNQTSMYLCASSYREGSQPQHFGDGTRLSIL.